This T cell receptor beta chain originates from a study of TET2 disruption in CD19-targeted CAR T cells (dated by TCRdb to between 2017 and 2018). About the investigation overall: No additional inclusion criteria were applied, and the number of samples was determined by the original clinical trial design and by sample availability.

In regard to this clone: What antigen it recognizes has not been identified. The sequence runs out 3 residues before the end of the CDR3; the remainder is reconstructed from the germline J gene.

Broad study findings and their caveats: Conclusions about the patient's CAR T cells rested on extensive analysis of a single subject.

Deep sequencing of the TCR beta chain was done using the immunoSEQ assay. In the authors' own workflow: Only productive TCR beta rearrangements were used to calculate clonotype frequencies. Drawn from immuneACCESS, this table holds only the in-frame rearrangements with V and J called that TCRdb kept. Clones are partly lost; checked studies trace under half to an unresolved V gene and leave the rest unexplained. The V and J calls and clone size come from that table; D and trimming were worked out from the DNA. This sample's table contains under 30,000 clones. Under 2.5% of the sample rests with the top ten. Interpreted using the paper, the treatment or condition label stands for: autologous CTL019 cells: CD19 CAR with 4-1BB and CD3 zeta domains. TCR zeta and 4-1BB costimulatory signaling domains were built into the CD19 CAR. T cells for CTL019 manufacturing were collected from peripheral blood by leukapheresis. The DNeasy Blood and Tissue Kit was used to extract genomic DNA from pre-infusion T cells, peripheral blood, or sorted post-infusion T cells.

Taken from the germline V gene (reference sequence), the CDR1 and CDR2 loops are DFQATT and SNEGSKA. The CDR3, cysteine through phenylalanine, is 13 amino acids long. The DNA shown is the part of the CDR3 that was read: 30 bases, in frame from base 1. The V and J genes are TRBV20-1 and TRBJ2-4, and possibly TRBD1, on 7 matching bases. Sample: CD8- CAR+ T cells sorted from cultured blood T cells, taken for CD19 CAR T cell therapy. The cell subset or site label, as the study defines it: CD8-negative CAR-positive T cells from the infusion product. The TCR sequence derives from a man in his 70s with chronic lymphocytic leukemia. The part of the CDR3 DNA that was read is TGCAGTGCTAGTCGTGAGGGGGGACAGCCT. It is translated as CSASREGGQP. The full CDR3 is CSASREGGQPQYF.